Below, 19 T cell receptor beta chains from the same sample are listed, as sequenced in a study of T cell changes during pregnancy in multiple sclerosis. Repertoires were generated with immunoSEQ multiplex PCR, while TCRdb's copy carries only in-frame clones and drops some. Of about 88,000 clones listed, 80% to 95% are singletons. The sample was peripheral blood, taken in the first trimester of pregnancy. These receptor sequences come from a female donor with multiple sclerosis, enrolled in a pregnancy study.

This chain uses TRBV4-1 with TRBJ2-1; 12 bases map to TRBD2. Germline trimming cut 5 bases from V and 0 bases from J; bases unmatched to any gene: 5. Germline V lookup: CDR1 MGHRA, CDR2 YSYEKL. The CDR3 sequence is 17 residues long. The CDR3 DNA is TGCGCCAGCAGCTCCGGACTAGCGGGGCTCTCCTACAATGAGCAGTTCTTC. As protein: CASSSGLAGLSYNEQFF.

CDR3 in DNA: TGCAGCGTTCCCCGACAGGGTGGCTATGGCTACACCTTC. Amino acids: CSVPRQGGYGYTF. The rearrangement links TRBV29-1 to TRBJ1-2, with TRBD1 identical over 7 bases. Germline-derived CDR1 and CDR2 are SQVTM and ANQGSEA. J was trimmed by 4 bases and V by 5 bases; bases with no gene match: 7. This CDR3 region has 13 residues.

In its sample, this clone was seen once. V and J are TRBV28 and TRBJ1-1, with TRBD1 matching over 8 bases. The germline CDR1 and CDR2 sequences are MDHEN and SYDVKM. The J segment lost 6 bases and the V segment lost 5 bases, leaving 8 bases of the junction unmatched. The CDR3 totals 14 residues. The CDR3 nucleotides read TGTGCCAGCAGTGCCCGGACAGGGCGATCTGAAGCTTTCTTT. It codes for CASSARTGRSEAFF.

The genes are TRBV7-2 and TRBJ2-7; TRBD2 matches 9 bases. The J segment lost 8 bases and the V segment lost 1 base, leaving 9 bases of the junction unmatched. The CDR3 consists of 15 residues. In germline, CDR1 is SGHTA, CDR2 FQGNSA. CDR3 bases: TGTGCCAGCAGCTTAGGGACTAGCGTTCTAGGTCAGCAGTACTTC. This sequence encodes CASSLGTSVLGQQYF.

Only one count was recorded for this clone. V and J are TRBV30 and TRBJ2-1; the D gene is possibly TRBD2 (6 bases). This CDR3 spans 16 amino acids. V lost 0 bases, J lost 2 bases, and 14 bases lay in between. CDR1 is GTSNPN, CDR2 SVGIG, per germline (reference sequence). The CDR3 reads CAWSVDGGAAYNEQFF. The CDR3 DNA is TGTGCCTGGAGTGTAGATGGAGGGGCTGCCTACAATGAGCAGTTCTTC.

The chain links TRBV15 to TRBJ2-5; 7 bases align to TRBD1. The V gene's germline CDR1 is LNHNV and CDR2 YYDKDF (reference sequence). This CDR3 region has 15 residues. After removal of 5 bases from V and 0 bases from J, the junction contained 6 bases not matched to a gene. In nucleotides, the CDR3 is TGTGCCACCAGCGCTAGACAGGGATACCAAGAGACCCAGTACTTC. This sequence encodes CATSARQGYQETQYF.

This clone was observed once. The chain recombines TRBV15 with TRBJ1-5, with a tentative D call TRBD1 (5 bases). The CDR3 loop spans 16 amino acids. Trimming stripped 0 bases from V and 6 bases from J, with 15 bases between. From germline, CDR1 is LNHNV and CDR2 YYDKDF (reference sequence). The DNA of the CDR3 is TGTGCCACCAGCAGAGATCTAGGGTCCGGGGGTCAGCCCCAGCATTTT. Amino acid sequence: CATSRDLGSGGQPQHF.

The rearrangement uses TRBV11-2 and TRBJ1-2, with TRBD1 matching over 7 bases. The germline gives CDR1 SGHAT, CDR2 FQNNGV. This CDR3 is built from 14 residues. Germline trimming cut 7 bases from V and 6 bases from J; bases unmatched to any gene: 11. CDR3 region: CASTLNRDRHGYTF. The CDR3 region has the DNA TGTGCCAGCACCCTAAACCGGGACAGACATGGCTACACCTTC.

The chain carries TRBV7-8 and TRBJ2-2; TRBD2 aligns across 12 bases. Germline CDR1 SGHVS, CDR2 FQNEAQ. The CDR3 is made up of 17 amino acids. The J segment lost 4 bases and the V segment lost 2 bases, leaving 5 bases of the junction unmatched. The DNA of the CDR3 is TGTGCCAGCAGCTTAAGACTAGCGGGAGTGGGCACCGGGGAGCTGTTTTTT. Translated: CASSLRLAGVGTGELFF. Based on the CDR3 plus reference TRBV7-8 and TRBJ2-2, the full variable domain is GAGVSQSPRYKVAKRGQDVALRCDPISGHVSLFWYQQALGQGPEFLTYFQNEAQLDKSGLPSDRFFAERPEGSVSTLKIQRTQQEDSAVYLCASSLRLAGVGTGELFFGEGSRLTVL.

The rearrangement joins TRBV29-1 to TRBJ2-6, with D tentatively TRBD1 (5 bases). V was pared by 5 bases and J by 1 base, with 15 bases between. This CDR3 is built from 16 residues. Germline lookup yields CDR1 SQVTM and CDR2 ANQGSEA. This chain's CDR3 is CSVSWGKKSGANVLTF. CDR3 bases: TGCAGCGTTTCATGGGGCAAGAAATCTGGGGCCAACGTCCTGACTTTC.

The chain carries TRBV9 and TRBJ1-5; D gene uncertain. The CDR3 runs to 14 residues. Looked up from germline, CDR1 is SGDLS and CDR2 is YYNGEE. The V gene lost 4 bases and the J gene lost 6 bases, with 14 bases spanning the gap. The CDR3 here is CASSPTVGIQPQHF. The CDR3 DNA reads TGTGCCAGCAGCCCTACGGTCGGGATTCAGCCCCAGCATTTT.

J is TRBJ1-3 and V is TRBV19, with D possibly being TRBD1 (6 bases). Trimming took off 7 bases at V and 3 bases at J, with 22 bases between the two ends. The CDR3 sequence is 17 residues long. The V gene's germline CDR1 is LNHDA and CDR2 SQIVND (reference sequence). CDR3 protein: CASTPQPWAGVGNTIYF. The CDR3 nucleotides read TGTGCCAGTACCCCCCAACCCTGGGCAGGGGTTGGAAACACCATATATTTT.

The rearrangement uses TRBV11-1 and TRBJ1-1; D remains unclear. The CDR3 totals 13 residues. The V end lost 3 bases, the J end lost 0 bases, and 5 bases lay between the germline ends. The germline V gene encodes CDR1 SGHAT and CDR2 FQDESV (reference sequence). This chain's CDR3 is CASSLRLNTEAFF. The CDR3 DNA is TGTGCCAGCAGCTTGAGGTTGAACACTGAAGCTTTCTTT.

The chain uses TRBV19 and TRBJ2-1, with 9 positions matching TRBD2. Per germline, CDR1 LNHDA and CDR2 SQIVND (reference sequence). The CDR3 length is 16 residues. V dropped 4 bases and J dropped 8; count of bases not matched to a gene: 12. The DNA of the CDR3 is TGTGCCAGTAGTAGCCCACTAGCGGGTGGGAAGGATGAGCAGTTCTTC. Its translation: CASSSPLAGGKDEQFF.

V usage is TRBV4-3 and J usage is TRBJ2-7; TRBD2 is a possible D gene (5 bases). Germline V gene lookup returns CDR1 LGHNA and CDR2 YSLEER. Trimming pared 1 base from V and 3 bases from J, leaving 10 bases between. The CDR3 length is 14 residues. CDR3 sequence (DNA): TGCGCCAGCAGCCAAGTGGTCGGGGACTACGAGCAGTACTTC. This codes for CASSQVVGDYEQYF.

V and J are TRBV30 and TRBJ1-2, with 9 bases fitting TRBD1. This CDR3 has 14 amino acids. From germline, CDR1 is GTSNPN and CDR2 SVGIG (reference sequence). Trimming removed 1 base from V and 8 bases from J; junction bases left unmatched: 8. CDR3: CAWSGHRGQGGYTF. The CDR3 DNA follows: TGTGCCTGGAGTGGACACAGGGGGCAGGGAGGCTACACCTTC. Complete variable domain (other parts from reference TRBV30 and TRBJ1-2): SQTIHQWPATLVQPVGSPLSLECTVEGTSNPNLYWYRQAAGRGLQLLFYSVGIGQISSEVPQNLSASRPQDRQFILSSKKLLLSDSGFYLCAWSGHRGQGGYTFGSGTRLTVV.

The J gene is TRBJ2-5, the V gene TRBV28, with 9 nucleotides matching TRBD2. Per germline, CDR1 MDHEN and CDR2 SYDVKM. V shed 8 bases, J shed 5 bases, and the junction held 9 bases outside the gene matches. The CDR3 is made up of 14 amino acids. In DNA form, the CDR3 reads TGTGCCAGCCTTCTGCGGGAGGGCGCGGAGACCCAGTACTTC. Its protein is CASLLREGAETQYF.

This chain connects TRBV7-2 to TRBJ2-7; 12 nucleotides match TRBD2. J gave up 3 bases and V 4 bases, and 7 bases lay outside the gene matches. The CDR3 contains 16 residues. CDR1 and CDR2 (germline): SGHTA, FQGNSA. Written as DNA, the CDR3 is TGTGCCAGCAGCTCCCGACTAGCGGGAGAGAGCTACGAGCAGTACTTC. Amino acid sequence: CASSSRLAGESYEQYF.

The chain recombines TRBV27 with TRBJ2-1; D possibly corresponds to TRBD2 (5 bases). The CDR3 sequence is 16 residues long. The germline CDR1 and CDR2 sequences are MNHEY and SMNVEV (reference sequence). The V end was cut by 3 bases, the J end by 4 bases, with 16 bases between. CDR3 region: CASSFSSASRYNEQFF. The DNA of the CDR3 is TGTGCCAGCAGTTTTTCTTCGGCTAGCAGATACAATGAGCAGTTCTTC.